The 12 T cell receptor beta chains given below trace back to one sample, sequenced in a study of T cell changes during pregnancy in multiple sclerosis. The method was immunoSEQ multiplex PCR; TCRdb's version includes in-frame clones alone and lacks a portion of them. Counted here are more than 50,000 clones, 90% to 95% occurring once; the ten biggest clones make up about 0.85%. The sequencing here drew on peripheral blood, taken before pregnancy. The receptors here all came from a female donor with multiple sclerosis, enrolled in a pregnancy study.

V is TRBV11-1 and J is TRBJ1-4; unclear D gene. The CDR3 covers 13 residues. V shed 3 bases and J shed 8 bases, with 10 bases lying between them. Germline V CDR1 and CDR2: SGHAT, FQDESV (reference sequence). The CDR3 sequence is CASSFEPEEKLFF. The CDR3 DNA follows: TGTGCCAGCAGCTTTGAGCCCGAGGAAAAACTGTTTTTT.

J is TRBJ2-7 and V is TRBV27, with 7 bases lining up with TRBD1. J was trimmed by 5 bases and V by 7 bases; bases with no gene match: 11. The CDR3 totals 14 residues. Germline CDR1 and CDR2: MNHEY and SMNVEV (reference sequence). The CDR3 DNA sequence: TGTGCCAGCACTTTTAATACAGGGGCCGACGAGCAGTACTTC. It encodes CASTFNTGADEQYF.

The chain is built from TRBV6-4 and TRBJ1-2, with a weak D call TRBD1 (6 bases). CDR3 size: 15 residues. Germline V lookup: CDR1 MRHNA, CDR2 SNTAGT. The ends were cut back, 0 bases at V and 5 bases at J, with 13 bases in the middle. The CDR3, as DNA: TGTGCCAGCAGTGACTCGACCGCCGGACAGTATGGCTACACCTTC. Encoded protein: CASSDSTAGQYGYTF.

The chain links TRBV6-6 to TRBJ1-6, with D uncertain. V lost 2 bases and J lost 11, with 13 bases in between. CDR3 length: 14 amino acids. Germline CDR1 is MNHNY and CDR2 is SVGAGI (reference sequence). The CDR3 region has the DNA TGTGCCAGCAGTTACGGAGGCAGGACGACACCCCTCCACTTT. Translating gives CASSYGGRTTPLHF.

The chain joins TRBV6-6 to TRBJ1-2, with 8 bases matching TRBD1. This CDR3 has 13 residues. In germline, CDR1 is MNHNY, CDR2 SVGAGI (reference sequence). V trimming: 6 bases; J trimming: 8 bases; junction bases outside the gene matches: 8. The CDR3 sequence is CASSLDRAGGYTF. CDR3 bases: TGTGCCAGCAGCCTGGACAGGGCGGGAGGCTACACCTTC.

The rearrangement joins TRBV7-3 to TRBJ2-1; TRBD2 is a possible D gene (6 bases). V lost 5 bases and J lost 10, with 18 bases in between. The germline V gene encodes CDR1 SGHTA and CDR2 FQGTGA. This CDR3 has 14 amino acids. The CDR3 here is CASSTRTTLGEQFF. In DNA form, the CDR3 reads TGTGCCAGCAGCACTAGGACTACCCTGGGAGAGCAGTTCTTC.

CDR3 residues: CASSQGDYEQYF. CDR3 sequence (DNA): TGTGCCAGCTCACAGGGGGACTACGAGCAGTACTTC. The chain couples TRBV18 to TRBJ2-7; the D gene is possibly TRBD1 (6 bases). The V end was cut by 4 bases, the J end by 3 bases, with 7 bases between. CDR1 is KGHSH and CDR2 is LQKENI in the germline V gene. CDR3 length equals 12 residues.

This clone appeared a few times. This chain joins TRBV4-2 and TRBJ2-5; 10 nucleotides agree with TRBD1. J was trimmed by 1 base and V by 0 bases; bases with no gene match: 2. The CDR3 spans 16 residues. Germline V gene lookup returns CDR1 LGHNA and CDR2 YNFKEQ. The CDR3 nucleotides read TGTGCCAGCAGCCAAGAGGGACAGGGGACCCAAGAGACCCAGTACTTC. Translation: CASSQEGQGTQETQYF.

The chain recombines TRBV7-7 with TRBJ2-1; 8 bases are shared with TRBD1. The germline gives CDR1 SSHAT, CDR2 FNYEAQ (reference sequence). V lost 3 bases to trimming and J lost 6 bases; unmatched junction nucleotides: 1. The CDR3 length is 13 residues. CDR3 sequence: CASSLDRANEQFF. In nucleotides, the CDR3 is TGTGCCAGCAGCTTGGACAGGGCCAATGAGCAGTTCTTC.

The CDR3 DNA is TGCAGCGTTGAGTTTCCTCAGGGAAAAGGACAGTACTTC. Its translation: CSVEFPQGKGQYF. V and J are TRBV29-1 and TRBJ2-7; D is perhaps TRBD1 (5 bases). V dropped 3 bases and J dropped 10 bases, with 19 bases sitting between them. The CDR3 is 13 residues long. Germline V lookup: CDR1 SQVTM, CDR2 ANQGSEA.

This rearrangement joins TRBV5-1 to TRBJ2-5; possible D gene TRBD2, 6 bases. V was clipped by 5 bases and J by 2 bases, with 10 bases between them. There are 13 residues in the CDR3. The germline V gene encodes CDR1 SGHRS and CDR2 YFSETQ. CDR3 sequence reads: CASRHGGQETQYF. The CDR3 DNA sequence: TGCGCCAGCAGGCACGGGGGACAAGAGACCCAGTACTTC.

The V call is TRBV2, the J call TRBJ1-1; possibly TRBD1 for D (5 bases). CDR1 and CDR2 from the germline V gene are SNHLY and FYNNEI. V dropped 7 bases and J dropped 6 bases, with 18 bases sitting between them. The CDR3 spans 14 residues. The CDR3 DNA sequence: TGTGCCAGCATAGTTATCCCGGGCAGGGCTGAAGCTTTCTTT. It specifies CASIVIPGRAEAFF.